The clone carrying this TCR beta chain showed up just a few times. Its target is not known. Regions amplified from RNA transcripts were the TCR beta CDR3 regions. The HTBI primer set was used in a first-round RT-PCR of the TCR CDR3. A single record per CDR3 protein comes from TCRdb applying MiXCR to the multiplex PCR reads. The top ten clones hold approximately 15% of a sample with fewer than 600,000 distinct CDR3 sequences, about 14% of them seen once. The hyperthyroidism patients had all been newly diagnosed, and their disease duration was under 2 months. Their ages ranged from 18 to 65 years. The record originates from a study of T cells in Graves' hyperthyroidism and ophthalmopathy. Study-level findings and limits: Most thyroid clonotypes that were expanded above 0.001 also turned up in blood.

V lost 3 bases and J lost 9; bases outside the gene matches: 10. The CDR3 covers 14 residues. Germline V gene sequence: CDR1 DFQATT, CDR2 SNEGSKA (reference sequence). J is TRBJ2-5 and V is TRBV20-1; 10 positions agree with TRBD2. The origin of this receptor is a woman between 40 and 55 years old with Graves' hyperthyroidism. Sequencing was done on a sample of blood. The CDR3 here is CSASGSSGSGSQYF. CDR3 nucleotides: TGCAGTGCTAGTGGGTCTAGCGGGAGTGGGTCCCAGTACTTC.